These 11 T cell receptor beta chains originate from one sample sequenced in a study of blood T cell repertoires in COVID-19. Generated by immunoSEQ multiplex PCR, the TCRdb table keeps only in-frame clones and is missing some. The table has more than 130,000 clones, around nine tenths seen once. The sequenced sample was peripheral blood. The source of these receptors is a man aged 50 to 59 with active or convalescent COVID-19.

This chain joins TRBV28 and TRBJ2-1; a possible D gene is TRBD2 (6 bases). The length of the CDR3 is 12 residues. Trimming removed 5 bases at V and 9 bases at J, with 11 bases between. Germline V gene data show CDR1 as MDHEN and CDR2 as SYDVKM. Here the CDR3 reads CASSPTGSEQFF. The CDR3 DNA follows: TGTGCCAGCAGTCCCACCGGGAGTGAGCAGTTCTTC.

This clone has just one count. This chain links TRBV19 with TRBJ2-2; 8 bases are shared with TRBD1. J gave up 2 bases and V 3 bases, and 5 bases lay outside the gene matches. The CDR3 loop spans 16 amino acids. Germline-derived CDR1 and CDR2 are LNHDA and SQIVND (reference sequence). The CDR3 loop is CASSMIGQGNTGELFF. DNA for the CDR3: TGTGCCAGTAGTATGATTGGACAGGGCAACACCGGGGAGCTGTTTTTT.

The chain combines TRBV11-2 with TRBJ1-3; 10 bases line up with TRBD1. CDR3 length equals 16 residues. Trimming took 2 bases from V and 3 from J; bases not matched to a gene: 4. Germline loops: CDR1 SGHAT, CDR2 FQNNGV. The CDR3 nucleotides read TGTGCCAGCAGCTTATCGACAGGGGGCTTTGGAAACACCATATATTTT. Amino acids: CASSLSTGGFGNTIYF.

The rearrangement joins TRBV6-5 to TRBJ2-5; D possibly corresponds to TRBD2 (5 bases). Deletions cut 7 bases from V and 4 bases from J, with 13 bases between. The CDR3 consists of 13 residues. Germline V gives CDR1 MNHEY, CDR2 SVGAGI. CDR3 bases: TGTGCCAGCAAAAGAGGGTGGGGAGAGACCCAGTACTTC. Amino acid sequence: CASKRGWGETQYF.

This clone was seen just once. The chain recombines TRBV5-1 with TRBJ1-1; a possible D gene is TRBD1 (5 bases). The CDR3 covers 17 residues. Between the trimmed V and J ends, which lost 0 bases and 3 bases, there was a span of 18 bases. In germline, CDR1 is SGHRS, CDR2 YFSETQ. The CDR3 DNA is TGCGCCAGCAGCTTGGATCAGGGCGGCAGGTCGGACACTGAAGCTTTCTTT. It translates to CASSLDQGGRSDTEAFF.

The genes are TRBV6-5 and TRBJ1-5, with 8 bases lining up with TRBD1. The CDR3 is 15 amino acids. Germline CDR1 and CDR2: MNHEY and SVGAGI. Trimming at V came to 6 bases and at J to 4 bases, leaving 8 bases not matched to a gene. CDR3 coding DNA: TGTGCCAGCAGCCCAACAGGGGGTAAGAATCAGCCCCAGCATTTT. Amino acid sequence: CASSPTGGKNQPQHF.

The chain joins TRBV7-6 to TRBJ1-4; 9 bases map to TRBD1. The V and J ends lost 5 bases and 5 bases, in that order; junction bases with no gene match: 9. Germline CDR1 and CDR2: SGHVS and FNYEAQ. The CDR3 loop spans 16 amino acids. The CDR3 nucleotides are TGTGCCAGCAGCGCGACGTTCGGACAGGGGAATGAAAAACTGTTTTTT. As protein: CASSATFGQGNEKLFF.

The chain employs TRBV11-2 and TRBJ2-1, with 7 bases fitting TRBD2. The germline gives CDR1 SGHAT, CDR2 FQNNGV. V lost 10 bases, J lost 9 bases, and 15 bases stayed unmatched. The CDR3 extends over 14 amino acids. This CDR3 is CATKIAGPTGEQFF. In DNA, the CDR3 is TGTGCCACCAAGATAGCGGGCCCCACTGGTGAGCAGTTCTTC.

The genes are TRBV29-1 and TRBJ2-1; 9 nucleotides align to TRBD1. Germline V gene lookup returns CDR1 SQVTM and CDR2 ANQGSEA. The CDR3 contains 14 residues. V shed 3 bases, J shed 5 bases, and the junction held 5 bases outside the gene matches. This CDR3 reads CSVDGTGMNNEQFF. The CDR3 DNA follows: TGCAGCGTTGACGGGACAGGGATGAACAATGAGCAGTTCTTC.

The V gene is TRBV2, the J gene TRBJ1-5; no reliable D call. Per the germline V gene, CDR1 is SNHLY and CDR2 is FYNNEI. The CDR3 has 14 amino acids. V was clipped by 4 bases and J by 0 bases, with 7 bases between them. The chain's CDR3 is CASSAIISNQPQHF. For the CDR3, the DNA is TGTGCCAGCAGTGCTATCATTAGCAATCAGCCCCAGCATTTT.

This clone has a single count. This rearrangement joins TRBV28 to TRBJ2-7, with 8 bases lining up with TRBD2. Per the germline V gene, CDR1 is MDHEN and CDR2 is SYDVKM. V gave up 3 bases and J gave up 5 bases; unmatched junction bases: 6. The CDR3 is 14 residues long. The CDR3 loop is CASSLSAGANEQYF. The CDR3 DNA follows: TGTGCCAGCAGTTTGTCAGCGGGAGCGAACGAGCAGTACTTC.